This TCR delta chain was sequenced in a study of γδ T cells in repeated Plasmodium falciparum infection. In the study overall: Donors had four controlled P. falciparum NF54 infections over 644 days. Samples were taken at baseline, before some infections, and 21 days after each.

Study results and caveats: Malian children's Vdelta2-negative repertoires appeared more expanded and less diverse than Australians'.

The CDR3 length is 19 residues. V trimming: 3 bases; J trimming: 0 bases; junction bases outside the gene matches: 15. From germline, CDR1 is TSWWSYY and CDR2 QGS. This clone was observed at least ten times. Its specificity is unknown. Other DNA variants within this sample encode the same CDR3. Sequencing covered both gamma and delta TCR chains per sample. TCRdb applied CATT to the multiplex PCR reads for clone calling. The table shows 80,000 to 95,000 delta-chain clones, with roughly 1.4% occurring only once. Vgamma9/Vdelta2+ and Vdelta2-negative gammadelta T cells were flow-sorted from PBMC for bulk sequencing.

The chain is built from TRDV1 and TRDJ1; 8 bases align to TRDD3. The source material was gamma-delta T cells from blood. This sequence was found in a pool of human donors (malaria-infected and uninfected, not separated). CDR3 amino acids: CALGERDAGIPSYTDKLIF. CDR3 coding DNA: TGTGCTCTTGGGGAGAGAGATGCGGGGATACCTTCGTACACCGATAAACTCATCTTT.